The 25 T cell receptor beta chains below all came from one sample that was sequenced in a study of cytomegalovirus exposure and HLA in healthy donors. PCR amplification relied on 60 Vbeta primers (plus 13 Jbeta primers). Data came from immunoSEQ multiplex PCR; TCRdb stores just in-frame clones and leaves some out. There are approximately 130,000 clones in the sample; 82% occur only once, and 8.1% lies in the top ten. The sequenced sample was PBMCs. These receptors were taken from a woman aged 50 to 65 in good health and CMV-seropositive.

The chain employs TRBV5-5 and TRBJ1-1; no clear D gene. The CDR3 spans 14 residues. The ends were cut back, 4 bases at V and 8 bases at J, with 18 bases in the middle. Germline V gene lookup returns CDR1 SGHKS and CDR2 YYEKEE (reference sequence). The CDR3 DNA follows: TGTGCCAGCAGCCCTCCCGGTTCGGGGAAGGAAGCTTTCTTT. This sequence encodes CASSPPGSGKEAFF. The variable domain in full, completed from reference TRBV5-5 and TRBJ1-1, reads DAGVTQSPTHLIKTRGQQVTLRCSPISGHKSVSWYQQVLGQGPQFIFQYYEKEERGRGNFPDRFSARQFPNYSSELNVNALLLGDSALYLCASSPPGSGKEAFFGQGTRLTVV.

V usage is TRBV9 and J usage is TRBJ2-1, with a possible D match to TRBD1 (7 bases). Germline V CDR1 and CDR2: SGDLS, YYNGEE. This CDR3 spans 16 amino acids. V was shortened by 4 bases and J by 0 bases, with 14 bases between the two germline ends. The CDR3 reads CASSTRRDSSYNEQFF. Written as DNA, the CDR3 is TGTGCCAGCAGCACAAGGAGGGACAGCTCCTACAATGAGCAGTTCTTC.

The chain employs TRBV9 and TRBJ2-6; maybe TRBD1 (6 bases). The germline gives CDR1 SGDLS, CDR2 YYNGEE. V was clipped by 0 bases and J by 1 base, with 11 bases between them. CDR3 length: 17 amino acids. The CDR3 nucleotides read TGTGCCAGCAGCGTAGCCACAGGGATATCTGGGGCCAACGTCCTGACTTTC. The encoded protein is CASSVATGISGANVLTF.

The genes are TRBV5-4 and TRBJ2-1; TRBD1 matches 8 bases. With 3 bases clipped from V and 7 bases from J, the junction kept 3 bases outside the gene matches. The CDR3 has 13 residues. Germline lookup yields CDR1 SGHNT and CDR2 YYREEE (reference sequence). CDR3: CASSSDRANEQFF. The CDR3 region has the DNA TGTGCCAGCAGCTCGGACAGGGCGAATGAGCAGTTCTTC. Using reference TRBV5-4 and TRBJ2-1 for the parts outside the CDR3, the full variable domain is ETGVTQSPTHLIKTRGQQVTLRCSSQSGHNTVSWYQQALGQGPQFIFQYYREEENGRGNFPPRFSGLQFPNYSSELNVNALELDDSALYLCASSSDRANEQFFGPGTRLTVL.

The V and J genes are TRBV6-5 and TRBJ1-2, with 7 bases that match TRBD1. The germline V gene encodes CDR1 MNHEY and CDR2 SVGAGI. V dropped 5 bases and J dropped 3; count of bases not matched to a gene: 9. CDR3 size: 15 residues. CDR3 region: CASSARGVPHYGYTF. DNA of the CDR3: TGTGCCAGCAGTGCCAGGGGGGTCCCACACTATGGCTACACCTTC.

The rearrangement uses TRBV4-1 and TRBJ2-7; D may be TRBD2 (6 bases). The CDR3 runs to 15 residues. V was pared by 3 bases and J by 2 bases, with 14 bases between. The V gene's germline CDR1 is MGHRA and CDR2 YSYEKL. The CDR3 reads CASSQWDSPAYEQYF. The CDR3 region has the DNA TGCGCCAGCAGCCAGTGGGACTCACCCGCCTACGAGCAGTACTTC.

V is TRBV7-9 and J is TRBJ2-7; D gene ambiguous. In germline, CDR1 is SEHNR, CDR2 FQNEAQ (reference sequence). The V and J ends lost 2 bases and 2 bases respectively, with 7 bases between them. CDR3 length equals 13 residues. This chain's CDR3 is CASSLIAPYEQYF. The CDR3 region has the DNA TGTGCCAGCAGCTTAATAGCCCCCTACGAGCAGTACTTC.

This chain uses TRBV18 with TRBJ1-1; no firm D call. Germline-derived CDR1 and CDR2 are KGHSH and LQKENI. V gave up 2 bases and J gave up 1 base, with 5 bases separating them. The CDR3 totals 13 residues. This CDR3 reads CASSPYRNTEAFF. The CDR3 nucleotides read TGTGCCAGCTCACCATACAGGAACACTGAAGCTTTCTTT.

V and J are TRBV10-2 and TRBJ1-6; 7 nucleotides match TRBD1. Germline CDR1 and CDR2: WSHSY and SAAADI. V trimming: 6 bases; J trimming: 9 bases; junction bases outside the gene matches: 8. This CDR3 is built from 14 residues. The CDR3 coding sequence is TGCGCCAGCAGATGGGACAGAACTGGTTCACCCCTCCACTTT. This codes for CASRWDRTGSPLHF.

Concerning this clone itself: The same CDR3 is also encoded by other DNA sequences in this sample. The chain couples TRBV15 to TRBJ2-7, with 9 bases matching TRBD2. The germline V gene has CDR1 LNHNV and CDR2 YYDKDF (reference sequence). V was clipped by 0 bases and J by 1 base; unmatched bases: 7. The CDR3 totals 17 residues. The CDR3 here is CATSRDRVSGGSYEQYF. CDR3 DNA: TGTGCCACCAGCAGAGATAGGGTTAGCGGGGGATCCTACGAGCAGTACTTC.

The chain joins TRBV7-9 to TRBJ1-1, with a possible D match to TRBD1 (6 bases). The CDR3 covers 15 residues. Germline values: CDR1 SEHNR, CDR2 FQNEAQ (reference sequence). The V end was cut by 3 bases, the J end by 7 bases, with 18 bases between. CDR3 region: CASSFGQHRENEAFF. CDR3 DNA: TGTGCCAGCAGCTTCGGCCAACACAGGGAAAATGAAGCTTTCTTT.

The rearrangement joins TRBV10-2 to TRBJ2-7, with TRBD1 matching over 8 bases. The CDR3 consists of 14 residues. Germline values: CDR1 WSHSY, CDR2 SAAADI. The CDR3 loop reads CTGSGDRSSYEQYF. The DNA for the CDR3 is TGCACCGGCAGTGGGGACAGGAGCTCCTACGAGCAGTACTTC.

The V gene is TRBV13, the J gene TRBJ2-1, with 11 bases fitting TRBD2. With V trimmed by 4 bases and J by 1 base, 6 bases remained unmatched. There are 17 residues in the CDR3. Germline CDR1 is PRHDT and CDR2 is FYEKMQ (reference sequence). This chain's CDR3 is CASSSSSGRASYNEQFF. DNA of the CDR3: TGTGCCAGCAGCTCGAGTAGCGGGAGGGCGTCCTACAATGAGCAGTTCTTC.

V gene TRBV5-4 combines with J gene TRBJ2-5, with a weak D call TRBD2 (5 bases). The CDR3 has 14 residues. Germline CDR1 is SGHNT and CDR2 is YYREEE (reference sequence). The V and J ends lost 1 base and 1 base respectively, with 8 bases between them. The DNA of the CDR3 is TGTGCCAGCAGCTTGATTAGCGCCCAAGAGACCCAGTACTTC. Amino acids: CASSLISAQETQYF.

The genes are TRBV28 and TRBJ2-7; 9 nucleotides match TRBD2. V trimming: 6 bases; J trimming: 2 bases; junction bases outside the gene matches: 14. Germline V CDR1 and CDR2: MDHEN, SYDVKM. There are 17 residues in the CDR3. The CDR3 DNA follows: TGTGCCAGCAGCCTCGTTGCAGCGGGAGGCAGAACCTACGAGCAGTACTTC. Translated, it gives CASSLVAAGGRTYEQYF.

V and J are TRBV5-1 and TRBJ1-1, with a weak D call TRBD1 (6 bases). V lost 3 bases to trimming and J lost 5 bases, with 17 bases between them. The CDR3 sequence is 15 residues long. CDR1 SGHRS and CDR2 YFSETQ come from the germline V gene. This CDR3 is CASSSSQGSRTEAFF. CDR3 nucleotides: TGCGCCAGCAGCTCATCACAGGGTAGTAGAACTGAAGCTTTCTTT. The variable domain in full, with the rest retrieved from reference TRBV5-1 and TRBJ1-1, is KAGVTQTPRYLIKTRGQQVTLSCSPISGHRSVSWYQQTPGQGLQFLFEYFSETQRNKGNFPGRFSGRQFSNSRSEMNVSTLELGDSALYLCASSSSQGSRTEAFFGQGTRLTVV.

The rearrangement uses TRBV14 and TRBJ1-5; the D is unclear. V was clipped by 3 bases and J by 4 bases, with 7 bases between them. This CDR3 is built from 13 residues. CDR1 is SGHDN and CDR2 is FVKESK in the germline V gene. The DNA of the CDR3 is TGTGCCAGCAGCCAGATGGAGAATCAGCCCCAGCATTTT. Protein: CASSQMENQPQHF.

The chain is built from TRBV19 and TRBJ1-4, with D unresolved. Germline lookup yields CDR1 LNHDA and CDR2 SQIVND (reference sequence). V was trimmed by 4 bases and J by 3 bases, leaving 9 bases between them. CDR3 length: 14 residues. In DNA form, the CDR3 reads TGTGCCAGTAGTACGGGGTTATCTAATGAAAAACTGTTTTTT. Translated: CASSTGLSNEKLFF. The whole variable domain, remainder taken from reference TRBV19 and TRBJ1-4, is DGGITQSPKYLFRKEGQNVTLSCEQNLNHDAMYWYRQDPGQGLRLIYYSQIVNDFQKGDIAEGYSVSREKKESFPLTVTSAQKNPTAFYLCASSTGLSNEKLFFGSGTQLSVL.

The chain recombines TRBV9 with TRBJ1-1, with 11 bases fitting TRBD1. The CDR3 length is 18 residues. After removal of 4 bases from V and 1 base from J, the junction contained 12 bases not matched to a gene. In germline, CDR1 is SGDLS, CDR2 YYNGEE. The CDR3 loop is CASSPARTGGGWNTEAFF. DNA of the CDR3: TGTGCCAGCAGCCCCGCTAGGACAGGGGGCGGGTGGAACACTGAAGCTTTCTTT.

The chain links TRBV7-9 to TRBJ1-3; 8 nucleotides match TRBD1. The germline gives CDR1 SEHNR, CDR2 FQNEAQ (reference sequence). This CDR3 region has 13 residues. The ends lost 11 bases at V and 1 base at J; junction bases unmatched: 4. The CDR3, as DNA: TGTGCCTGGAGGACAGGGTCTGGAAACACCATATATTTT. As protein: CAWRTGSGNTIYF.

The CDR3 sequence is CASSLIPVQGYYEQYF. In DNA form, the CDR3 reads TGTGCCAGCAGTTTAATCCCCGTGCAGGGTTACTACGAGCAGTACTTC. The rearrangement joins TRBV27 to TRBJ2-7; maybe TRBD1 (5 bases). CDR1 is MNHEY and CDR2 is SMNVEV in the germline V gene (reference sequence). CDR3 length: 16 amino acids. Trimming shortened V by 2 bases and J by 3 bases, and 17 bases separated the two germline ends.

The chain carries TRBV28 and TRBJ1-2; D uncertain. Germline-derived CDR1 and CDR2 are MDHEN and SYDVKM. This CDR3 has 13 amino acids. Trimming left V 4 bases short and J 4 bases short, with 10 bases between. The CDR3 here is CASSSLLSYGYTF. CDR3 bases: TGTGCCAGCAGTTCACTACTCAGCTATGGCTACACCTTC.

The CDR3 coding sequence is TGTGCCTGGAGCCCCGACAGGGGTAATGAAAAACTGTTTTTT. Protein sequence: CAWSPDRGNEKLFF. This rearrangement joins TRBV30 to TRBJ1-4; 8 bases map to TRBD1. Germline V gene lookup returns CDR1 GTSNPN and CDR2 SVGIG (reference sequence). The length of the CDR3 is 14 residues. The V segment lost 3 bases and the J segment 4 bases; nucleotides outside the gene matches: 4.

As concerns this clone: Its ends do not fully match the called genes, so a read error is possible. The genes are TRBV9 and TRBJ2-1; 7 nucleotides line up with TRBD2. The V gene's germline CDR1 is SGDLS and CDR2 YYNGEE. The CDR3 totals 14 residues. CDR3 region: CASSHLGGVNGQFF. Written as DNA, the CDR3 is TGTGCCAGCAGCCACCTGGGGGGGGTTAATGGGCAGTTCTTC.

The chain has TRBV19 and TRBJ2-2; a weak D match, TRBD1 (5 bases). Trimming left V 6 bases short and J 6 bases short, with 11 bases between. The CDR3 sequence is 13 residues long. CDR1 is LNHDA, CDR2 SQIVND, per germline (reference sequence). Here the CDR3 DNA reads TGTGCCAGTAGGGGGCAGGATCCCGGGGAGCTGTTTTTT. Translated, it gives CASRGQDPGELFF.